This T cell receptor beta chain was profiled in a study of cytomegalovirus exposure and HLA in healthy donors. In the study overall: HLA-typed donors were the source of 83 million or so unique TCRs held in an early data release. Study results and limitations: The authors later linked a missense DCLRE1C variant to TCR beta V- and J-gene trimming.

This CDR3 contains 15 residues. The ends were cut back, 1 base at V and 8 bases at J, with 17 bases in the middle. CDR1 is MNHNS and CDR2 is SASEGT in the germline V gene. The PCR ran on 60 Vbeta and 13 Jbeta primers. Original processing notes: An analysis performed later counted 70 million to 90 million unique TCR beta chains (roughly 11 million of them shared). Assay used: immunoSEQ multiplex PCR; TCRdb lists only in-frame clones, some missing. V, J and clone size are those of that table, while D and trimming were read from the DNA. The repertoire has 230,000 or so clones, about 93% of them found once; the top ten carry 1.7%. About this clone itself: Its antigen is as yet unknown.

The V and J genes are TRBV6-1 and TRBJ1-2, with D possibly matching TRBD1 (6 bases). The sample was PBMCs. This TCR derives from a girl aged 2-9 years in good health and CMV-seronegative. CDR3 bases: TGTGCCAGCAGTGAAGACAGGGCGGAATTCGGAGGCTACACCTTC. Residues: CASSEDRAEFGGYTF.